A selection of T cell receptor beta chains follows, all from one sample in a study of chemoradiotherapy in HPV16-positive cancers. Clones were read by immunoSEQ multiplex PCR, and TCRdb kept only the in-frame ones, dropping some. In the table there are about 53,000 clones, over 85% of which are singletons. The material was blood, obtained from a patient who underwent chemoradiotherapy. These receptors were collected from a human donor with HPV-associated anogenital cancer. CDR3s include the opening cysteine and the closing phenylalanine or tryptophan. A D gene is named only where the DNA matches it firmly. Clone sizes are given selectively: once, few, many, or a class where the clone is expanded.

TRBJ1-4	NA	TRBD1	TRBV7-9	16	CASSPGQLATNEKLFF	TGTGCCAGCAGCCCGGGACAGCTTGCAACTAATGAAAAACTGTTTTTT
TRBJ2-7	NA	TRBD2	TRBV6-1	18	CASSGPGTSGISSYEQYF	TGTGCCAGCAGTGGGCCCGGGACTAGCGGGATAAGCTCCTACGAGCAGTACTTC
TRBJ2-5	once	NA	TRBV5-6	13	CASSPRGQETQYF	TGTGCCAGCAGCCCAAGGGGCCAAGAGACCCAGTACTTC
TRBJ1-1	NA	NA	TRBV6-5	13	CASRGPGSTEAFF	TGTGCCAGCAGGGGACCTGGGTCCACTGAAGCTTTCTTT
TRBJ2-2	NA	NA	TRBV27	14	CASSLSTMTGELFF	TGTGCCAGCAGTTTATCCACTATGACCGGGGAGCTGTTTTTT
TRBJ2-2	NA	NA	TRBV19	15	CATGRGTGMSGELFF	TGTGCCACCGGGAGGGGGACAGGGATGTCCGGGGAGCTGTTTTTT
TRBJ2-2	NA	NA	TRBV4-3	14	CASSLGRKAGELFF	TGCGCCAGCAGCCTAGGGAGGAAGGCCGGGGAGCTGTTTTTT
TRBJ2-4	NA	NA	TRBV11-2	12	CASQQSTPLQYF	TGTGCCAGCCAGCAAAGTACCCCTCTTCAGTACTTC
TRBJ2-4	NA	NA	TRBV19	15	CASSLGGVAKNIQYF	TGTGCCAGTAGTTTAGGGGGGGTAGCCAAAAACATTCAGTACTTC
TRBJ1-3	NA	NA	TRBV25-1	16	CASSEVGQSSGNTIYF	TGTGCCAGCAGTGAAGTAGGACAGAGCTCTGGAAACACCATATATTTT
TRBJ1-1	NA	TRBD1	TRBV6-1	16	CASSERTGIRNTEAFF	TGTGCCAGCAGTGAAAGGACAGGGATACGGAACACTGAAGCTTTCTTT
TRBJ2-5	once	TRBD1	TRBV29-1	13	CSAARGLRETQYF	TGCAGCGCCGCCAGGGGGCTGCGGGAGACCCAGTACTTC
TRBJ1-5	NA	NA	TRBV19	19	CASSPGPMRQARGNQPQHF	TGTGCCAGTAGTCCAGGCCCAATGAGACAGGCGAGGGGCAATCAGCCCCAGCATTTT
TRBJ2-3	NA	NA	TRBV11-2	15	CASSSLRGGTDTQYF	TGTGCCAGCAGCTCTCTTCGCGGGGGCACAGATACGCAGTATTTT
TRBJ1-5	NA	TRBD1	TRBV18	16	CASSASTGSSNQPQHF	TGTGCCAGCTCAGCTTCGACAGGGTCAAGCAATCAGCCCCAGCATTTT
TRBJ2-2	NA	NA	TRBV7-3	15	CASSLRQGNTGELFF	TGTGCCAGCAGCTTACGTCAGGGGAACACCGGGGAGCTGTTTTTT
TRBJ2-3	NA	TRBD2	TRBV7-2	19	CASSLFFGGIRTSTDTQYF	TGTGCCAGCAGCTTATTTTTCGGGGGGATAAGAACTAGCACAGATACGCAGTATTTT
TRBJ2-7	NA	TRBD2	TRBV7-6	15	CASSLTASGKDEQYF	TGTGCCAGCAGCTTAACGGCTAGCGGGAAGGACGAGCAGTACTTC
TRBJ2-1	NA	TRBD1	TRBV5-6	14	CASSTSGTGWGLLF	TGTGCCAGCAGCACCTCCGGGACAGGGTGGGGGCTCCTCTTC
TRBJ2-7	NA	TRBD2	TRBV18	16	CASSVGTSGLSYEQYF	TGTGCCAGCTCAGTGGGGACTAGCGGGCTTTCCTACGAGCAGTACTTC
TRBJ2-7	NA	NA	TRBV7-3	16	CASSSPSRTNSYEQYF	TGTGCCAGCAGCTCCCCCAGCCGGACAAACTCCTACGAGCAGTACTTC
TRBJ2-3	once	TRBD2	TRBV4-3	20	CASSRRPVAGGSYRPDTQYF	TGCGCCAGCAGCCGCCGACCAGTAGCGGGAGGGAGCTACCGGCCAGATACGCAGTATTTT
TRBJ1-6	NA	NA	TRBV30	14	CAWVTTGLDSPLHF	TGTGCCTGGGTTACTACAGGGCTAGACTCACCCCTCCACTTT
TRBJ1-3	NA	TRBD1	TRBV15	15	CATSRTDRESNTIYF	TGTGCCACCAGCAGAACGGACAGGGAATCTAACACCATATATTTT
TRBJ1-2	once	TRBD1	TRBV7-9	12	CATAGQNEGYTF	TGTGCCACCGCGGGACAGAATGAGGGCTACACCTTC
TRBJ1-5	NA	NA	TRBV27	14	CASRIGGPNQPQHF	TGTGCCAGCAGAATTGGGGGTCCCAATCAGCCCCAGCATTTT